The 28 T cell receptor beta chains in this list originate from one sample, sequenced in a study of chemoradiotherapy in HPV16-positive cancers. The table came from immunoSEQ multiplex PCR; TCRdb's copy has only in-frame clones and leaves some out. The repertoire holds 25,000 to 30,000 clones, with more than 85% as singletons. Sequences were derived from blood, sampled from a patient who underwent chemoradiotherapy. Receptors were obtained from a human donor with HPV-associated anogenital cancer.

V gene TRBV18 combines with J gene TRBJ1-5; D is perhaps TRBD1 (5 bases). Trimming stripped 4 bases from V and 1 base from J, with 5 bases between. Germline loops: CDR1 KGHSH, CDR2 LQKENI. This CDR3 contains 13 residues. Here the CDR3 DNA reads TGTGCCAGCTCACAGGGGAGCAATCAGCCCCAGCATTTT. This codes for CASSQGSNQPQHF.

This clone was observed a single time. The gene calls are TRBV6-5 and TRBJ2-6; D ambiguous. V shed 0 bases and J shed 3 bases, with 0 bases lying between them. Germline V gene sequence: CDR1 MNHEY, CDR2 SVGAGI. The CDR3 is 13 residues long. CDR3 loop: CASSYSGANVLTF. The DNA for the CDR3 is TGTGCCAGCAGTTACTCTGGGGCCAACGTCCTGACTTTC.

In regard to this clone: A read error may produce the germline difference seen at one junction end. This rearrangement joins TRBV7-7 to TRBJ2-7; D possibly corresponds to TRBD2 (6 bases). CDR3 length: 13 amino acids. Germline V gene sequence: CDR1 SSHAT, CDR2 FNYEAQ (reference sequence). CDR3 DNA sequence: TGTGCTAGCAGCCGGGGGACTTCCTACGAGCAGTACTTC. Translating gives CASSRGTSYEQYF.

This CDR3 reads CASRSPGGDLEKLFF. The CDR3 DNA sequence: TGTGCCAGCAGAAGCCCAGGGGGCGATTTGGAAAAACTGTTTTTT. The chain uses TRBV2 and TRBJ1-4, with 8 bases matching TRBD1. Germline CDR1 SNHLY, CDR2 FYNNEI. This CDR3 comprises 15 residues. The V segment lost 6 bases and the J segment 8 bases; nucleotides outside the gene matches: 11.

This clone was counted once. The chain combines TRBV28 with TRBJ2-7, with 9 bases matching TRBD1. V lost 6 bases and J lost 5; bases outside the gene matches: 11. Germline CDR1 reads MDHEN; CDR2 reads SYDVKM. CDR3 length equals 15 residues. The CDR3 reads CASRSTGTGLHEQYF. CDR3 sequence (DNA): TGTGCCAGCAGGTCGACCGGGACAGGGCTCCACGAGCAGTACTTC.

The chain joins TRBV9 to TRBJ2-7, with a weak D call TRBD1 (5 bases). V lost 4 bases, J lost 5 bases, and 16 bases lay in between. Germline V gene sequence: CDR1 SGDLS, CDR2 YYNGEE. The CDR3 has 14 residues. The CDR3 DNA sequence: TGTGCCAGCAGCTTCAGGGCGTTCAGCCACGAGCAGTACTTC. Residues: CASSFRAFSHEQYF. Full variable domain (remainder filled in from reference TRBV9 and TRBJ2-7): DSGVTQTPKHLITATGQRVTLRCSPRSGDLSVYWYQQSLDQGLQFLIQYYNGEERAKGNILERFSAQQFPDLHSELNLSSLELGDSALYFCASSFRAFSHEQYFGPGTRLTVT.

This chain uses TRBV7-3 with TRBJ1-1; D is unresolved. CDR1 and CDR2 (germline): SGHTA, FQGTGA. Trimming pared 2 bases from V and 1 base from J, leaving 11 bases between. CDR3 length: 15 amino acids. CDR3 DNA sequence: TGTGCCAGCAGCTTACAGCCGGCGAGGAACACTGAAGCTTTCTTT. As protein: CASSLQPARNTEAFF. Based on the CDR3 plus reference TRBV7-3 and TRBJ1-1, the full variable domain is GAGVSQTPSNKVTEKGKYVELRCDPISGHTALYWYRQSLGQGPEFLIYFQGTGAADDSGLPNDRFFAVRPEGSVSTLKIQRTERGDSAVYLCASSLQPARNTEAFFGQGTRLTVV.

This chain uses TRBV2 with TRBJ2-7; TRBD1 agrees at 8 bases. Germline V CDR1 and CDR2: SNHLY, FYNNEI. V lost 2 bases to trimming and J lost 5 bases; unmatched junction nucleotides: 8. This CDR3 spans 15 amino acids. The CDR3: CASSEIGTGRDEQYF. CDR3 DNA sequence: TGTGCCAGCAGTGAAATAGGGACAGGACGCGACGAGCAGTACTTC. Together with reference TRBV2 and TRBJ2-7, the CDR3 gives the full variable domain: EPEVTQTPSHQVTQMGQEVILRCVPISNHLYFYWYRQILGQKVEFLVSFYNNEISEKSEIFDDQFSVERPDGSNFTLKIRSTKLEDSAMYFCASSEIGTGRDEQYFGPGTRLTVT.

J is TRBJ2-7 and V is TRBV10-3, with a possible D match to TRBD1 (6 bases). The CDR3 has 15 residues. Germline V gene sequence: CDR1 ENHRY, CDR2 SYGVKD. Trimming removed 0 bases at V and 2 bases at J, with 11 bases between. CDR3 nucleotide sequence: TGTGCCATCAGTGAGTCGGGGGCAGAAACCTACGAGCAGTACTTC. Protein product: CAISESGAETYEQYF.

The chain joins TRBV11-2 to TRBJ2-2; 9 bases match TRBD2. Germline CDR1 is SGHAT and CDR2 is FQNNGV. This CDR3 comprises 18 residues. The V gene end was trimmed by 0 bases and the J gene end by 1 base; junction bases not matched to a gene: 6. As DNA, the CDR3 is TGTGCCAGCAGCTTAGAATTCCTAGCGGGAAAGAACACCGGGGAGCTGTTTTTT. It codes for CASSLEFLAGKNTGELFF.

V gene TRBV5-4 combines with J gene TRBJ1-1; 9 bases agree with TRBD1. V was pared by 6 bases and J by 4 bases, with 16 bases of the junction left unmatched. In germline, CDR1 is SGHNT, CDR2 YYREEE (reference sequence). The CDR3 has 17 residues. The CDR3 coding sequence is TGTGCCAGCATCCCCCCCGGACAGGGGCGTTTCGGCACTGAAGCTTTCTTT. Its translation is CASIPPGQGRFGTEAFF.

The chain couples TRBV13 to TRBJ2-7, with 9 bases identical to TRBD1. Germline values: CDR1 PRHDT, CDR2 FYEKMQ (reference sequence). V trimming: 6 bases; J trimming: 4 bases; junction bases outside the gene matches: 7. This CDR3 comprises 14 residues. The CDR3 sequence: CASRLQGAGYEQYF. CDR3 nucleotides: TGTGCCAGCAGGCTACAGGGGGCAGGGTACGAGCAGTACTTC. The variable domain in full, completed from reference TRBV13 and TRBJ2-7, reads AAGVIQSPRHLIKEKRETATLKCYPIPRHDTVYWYQQGPGQDPQFLISFYEKMQSDKGSIPDRFSAQQFSDYHSELNMSSLELGDSALYFCASRLQGAGYEQYFGPGTRLTVT.

The chain employs TRBV12-2 and TRBJ2-3; the D call in the table, TRBD2, was not verified against the DNA. TRBV12-2 is labeled a pseudogene. This CDR3 spans 17 amino acids. The CDR3 sequence: CASRLFSLAGDTDTQYF. In nucleotides, the CDR3 is TGTGCAAGTCGCTTATTCAGTCTGGCGGGGGACACAGATACGCAGTATTTT.

The chain links TRBV5-4 to TRBJ1-4; TRBD1 agrees at 9 bases. V shed 2 bases, J shed 2 bases, and the junction held 1 base outside the gene matches. CDR1 and CDR2 from the germline V gene are SGHNT and YYREEE (reference sequence). The CDR3 spans 15 residues. The CDR3, as DNA: TGTGCCAGCAGCTTTGGGACAGGGACTAATGAAAAACTGTTTTTT. Protein product: CASSFGTGTNEKLFF.

V and J are TRBV7-9 and TRBJ2-1; 7 bases map to TRBD1. The V gene end was trimmed by 5 bases and the J gene end by 10 bases; junction bases not matched to a gene: 11. In germline, CDR1 is SEHNR, CDR2 FQNEAQ (reference sequence). The CDR3 extends over 14 amino acids. CDR3 protein: CASSPWDSSREQFF. The CDR3 DNA reads as TGTGCCAGCAGCCCGTGGGACAGTTCCAGGGAGCAGTTCTTC. Variable domain in full (rest from reference TRBV7-9 and TRBJ2-1): DTGVSQNPRHKITKRGQNVTFRCDPISEHNRLYWYRQTLGQGPEFLTYFQNEAQLEKSRLLSDRFSAERPKGSFSTLEIQRTEQGDSAMYLCASSPWDSSREQFFGPGTRLTVL.

This chain joins TRBV7-9 and TRBJ2-5; 15 positions match TRBD2. Unmatched junction bases numbered 6, after V lost 5 bases and J lost 5 bases. Germline CDR1 and CDR2: SEHNR and FQNEAQ (reference sequence). The CDR3 contains 16 residues. DNA of the CDR3: TGTGCCAGCAGCCGCGGACTAGCGGGAGGGGGGGAGACCCAGTACTTC. Protein product: CASSRGLAGGGETQYF.

V and J are TRBV10-3 and TRBJ1-2; D perhaps matches TRBD1 (5 bases). This CDR3 spans 14 amino acids. V was cut by 10 bases and J by 1 base, with 16 bases left in between. Germline loops: CDR1 ENHRY, CDR2 SYGVKD. The DNA of the CDR3 is TGTGCCAGCACGTCAGGCGGGGGTAACTATGGCTACACCTTC. Translated, it gives CASTSGGGNYGYTF.

The chain has TRBV6-6 and TRBJ2-1; 12 nucleotides agree with TRBD2. V shed 6 bases, J shed 4 bases, and the junction held 7 bases outside the gene matches. The CDR3 has 16 amino acids. Germline lookup yields CDR1 MNHNY and CDR2 SVGAGI (reference sequence). For the CDR3, the DNA is TGTGCCAGCAGCCCGGGACTAGCGGGCCTATACAATGAGCAGTTCTTC. Translated, it gives CASSPGLAGLYNEQFF.

V usage is TRBV7-6 and J usage is TRBJ1-3; no definite D call. This CDR3 has 15 amino acids. The germline CDR1 and CDR2 sequences are SGHVS and FNYEAQ. V dropped 1 base and J dropped 2 bases, with 9 bases sitting between them. The CDR3 here is CASSLGSRAGNTIYF. The CDR3 coding sequence is TGTGCCAGCAGCTTAGGGAGCCGGGCTGGAAACACCATATATTTT.

The J gene is TRBJ2-3, the V gene TRBV6-5; no reliable D call. The CDR3 consists of 15 residues. Trimming pared 2 bases from V and 2 bases from J, leaving 11 bases between. The germline CDR1 and CDR2 sequences are MNHEY and SVGAGI. CDR3 protein: CASSYGHLNTDTQYF. The CDR3 region has the DNA TGTGCCAGCAGTTACGGCCACTTAAACACAGATACGCAGTATTTT.

J is TRBJ1-1 and V is TRBV13, with D hard to call. The germline CDR1 and CDR2 sequences are PRHDT and FYEKMQ (reference sequence). This CDR3 comprises 14 residues. Trimming removed 1 base at V and 0 bases at J, with 6 bases between. For the CDR3, the DNA is TGTGCCAGCAGCTTAGTCGGCCTGAACACTGAAGCTTTCTTT. Translating gives CASSLVGLNTEAFF.

The chain carries TRBV12-5 and TRBJ1-6; 10 positions agree with TRBD1. The junction had 3 bases not matched to a gene; V was cut back by 1 base and J by 9 bases. This CDR3 spans 15 amino acids. Germline loops: CDR1 LGHNT, CDR2 FRNRAP. CDR3 coding DNA: TGTGCTAGTGGTTTGGGGACAGGGGGGGTTTCACCCCTCCACTTT. Translated, it gives CASGLGTGGVSPLHF.

This chain links TRBV5-1 with TRBJ1-2; D call uncertain. Germline V gene sequence: CDR1 SGHRS, CDR2 YFSETQ. Trimming took off 4 bases at V and 8 bases at J, with 15 bases between the two ends. There are 13 residues in the CDR3. DNA for the CDR3: TGCGCCAGCAGCCCCGACACCGGCGGCGGCTACACCTTC. Translated: CASSPDTGGGYTF.

V usage is TRBV2 and J usage is TRBJ1-2; 8 positions agree with TRBD1. This CDR3 region has 15 residues. V lost 5 bases, J lost 4 bases, and 9 bases stayed unmatched. Germline V gene lookup returns CDR1 SNHLY and CDR2 FYNNEI. CDR3 bases: TGTGCCAGCAGTCGGGAAGGGGGACAGGCCTATGGCTACACCTTC. Protein sequence: CASSREGGQAYGYTF.

This clone was detected only once. The V call is TRBV9, the J call TRBJ2-1; no clear D. V was cut by 0 bases and J by 8 bases, with 12 bases left in between. Looked up from germline, CDR1 is SGDLS and CDR2 is YYNGEE. CDR3 length: 14 residues. CDR3 sequence (DNA): TGTGCCAGCAGCGTAGTGACTGGCCGGGATGAGCAGTTCTTC. Translated: CASSVVTGRDEQFF.

V gene TRBV2 combines with J gene TRBJ1-4; no firm D call. This CDR3 spans 14 amino acids. V lost 4 bases and J lost 4, with 10 bases in between. Per germline, CDR1 SNHLY and CDR2 FYNNEI. This chain's CDR3 is CASSVLGVNEKLFF. CDR3 in DNA: TGTGCCAGCAGTGTCTTAGGAGTTAATGAAAAACTGTTTTTT.

The chain recombines TRBV2 with TRBJ2-7; 10 nucleotides align to TRBD1. The CDR3 is 15 residues long. CDR1 and CDR2 (germline): SNHLY, FYNNEI. The trim removed 8 bases at V and 0 bases at J, leaving 7 bases unmatched. DNA of the CDR3: TGTGCCAGCCGGGACAGGGGCCCCAGCTCCTACGAGCAGTACTTC. This encodes CASRDRGPSSYEQYF.

The chain combines TRBV18 with TRBJ2-5; 8 nucleotides match TRBD2. V was pared by 3 bases and J by 4 bases, with 1 base of the junction left unmatched. This CDR3 spans 13 amino acids. The V gene's germline CDR1 is KGHSH and CDR2 LQKENI. The CDR3 loop reads CASSPGLGETQYF. The DNA for the CDR3 is TGTGCCAGCTCACCGGGACTAGGAGAGACCCAGTACTTC.